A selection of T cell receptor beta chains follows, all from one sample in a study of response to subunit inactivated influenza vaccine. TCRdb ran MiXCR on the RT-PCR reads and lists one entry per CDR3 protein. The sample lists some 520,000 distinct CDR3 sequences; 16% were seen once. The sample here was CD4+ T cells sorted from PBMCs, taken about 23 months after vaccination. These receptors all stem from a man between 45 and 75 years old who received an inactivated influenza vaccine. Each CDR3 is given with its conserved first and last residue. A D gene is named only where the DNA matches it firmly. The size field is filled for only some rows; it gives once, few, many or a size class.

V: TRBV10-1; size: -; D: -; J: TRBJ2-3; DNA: TGCGCCAGCGGCAGTGCCGGGACAGATACGCAGTATTTT; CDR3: CASGSAGTDTQYF
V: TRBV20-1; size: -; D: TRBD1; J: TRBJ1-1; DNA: TGCAGTGCACGTAGGCGGGACAGGGTAGGGGACACTGAAGCTTTCTTT; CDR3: CSARRRDRVGDTEAFF
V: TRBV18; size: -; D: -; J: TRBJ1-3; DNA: TGTGCCAGCTCACACAACAGGGTGACCGGAAACACCATATATTTT; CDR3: CASSHNRVTGNTIYF
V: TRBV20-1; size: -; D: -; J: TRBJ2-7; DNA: TGCAGTGCTTCAAGGGTCCTCGGGAAAATCAACGAGCAGTACTTC; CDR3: CSASRVLGKINEQYF
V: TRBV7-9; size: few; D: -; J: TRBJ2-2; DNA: TGTGCCAGCAGCTCAGCGGTTCCCGGGGAGCTGTTTTTT; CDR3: CASSSAVPGELFF
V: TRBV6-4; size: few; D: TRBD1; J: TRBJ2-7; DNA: TGTGCCACCTCGACAGGGGGGACAGGCGAGCAGTACTTC; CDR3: CATSTGGTGEQYF
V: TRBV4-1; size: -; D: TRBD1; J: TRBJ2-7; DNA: TGCGCCAGCAGCCCTCGAGTTCCGGGACAGGGGATCCACGAGCAGTACTTC; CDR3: CASSPRVPGQGIHEQYF
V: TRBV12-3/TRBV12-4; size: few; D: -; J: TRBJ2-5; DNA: TGTGCCAGCAGTCAATACTCCGGGGGCCGGGAGACCCAGTACTTC; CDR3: CASSQYSGGRETQYF
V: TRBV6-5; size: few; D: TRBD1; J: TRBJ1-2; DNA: TGTGCCAGCAGTTACCTCGGGACAGGGGGAACTTATGGCTACACCTTC; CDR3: CASSYLGTGGTYGYTF
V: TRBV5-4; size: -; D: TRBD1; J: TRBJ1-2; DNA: TGTGCCATGAGCCCTGGGGGACAGAGCTATGGCTACACCTTC; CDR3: CAMSPGGQSYGYTF
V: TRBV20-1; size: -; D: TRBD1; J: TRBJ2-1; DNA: TGCAGTGCCCGGAGGACAGGGGCGATCAATGAGCAGTTCTTC; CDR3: CSARRTGAINEQFF
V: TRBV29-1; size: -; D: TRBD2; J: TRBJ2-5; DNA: TGCAGCGTCGGTCTCCGACTAGCGGAAGAGACCCAGTACTTC; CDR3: CSVGLRLAEETQYF
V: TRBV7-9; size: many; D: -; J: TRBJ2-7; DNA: TGTGCCAGCAGCTTGCGGGTTGAATACGAGCAGTACTTC; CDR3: CASSLRVEYEQYF
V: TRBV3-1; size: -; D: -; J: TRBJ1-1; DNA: TGTGCCAGCAGCCAAGTCCCTCCACGGGGGGCCACTGAAGCTTTCTTT; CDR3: CASSQVPPRGATEAFF
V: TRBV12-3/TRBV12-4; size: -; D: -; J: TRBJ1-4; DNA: TGTGCCAGCAGTTTGGGTGGGACTTCAGTTTTT; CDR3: CASSLGGTSVF
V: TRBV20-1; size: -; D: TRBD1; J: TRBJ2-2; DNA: TGCAGTGCTATGCAGGGGGCGAACACCGGGGAGCTGTTTTTT; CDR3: CSAMQGANTGELFF
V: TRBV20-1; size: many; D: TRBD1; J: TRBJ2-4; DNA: TGCAGTGCCCAAGGGACAGGGAAAAACATTCAGTACTTC; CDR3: CSAQGTGKNIQYF
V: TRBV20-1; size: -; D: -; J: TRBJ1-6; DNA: TGCAGTGCTAGTGAGAGCTCCTATAATTCACCCCTCCACTTT; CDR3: CSASESSYNSPLHF
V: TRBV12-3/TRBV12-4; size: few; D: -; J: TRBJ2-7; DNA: TGTGCCAGCAGTTGGGACACGGGATTCTACGAGCAGTACTTC; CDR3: CASSWDTGFYEQYF
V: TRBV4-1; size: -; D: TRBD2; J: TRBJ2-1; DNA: TGCGCCAGCAGCCAAGAGGTAGCGGGAGTCTACAATGAGCAGTTCTTC; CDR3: CASSQEVAGVYNEQFF
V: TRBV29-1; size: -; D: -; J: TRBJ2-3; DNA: TGCAGCGCCCGACGGGGAGATACGCAGTATTTT; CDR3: CSARRGDTQYF
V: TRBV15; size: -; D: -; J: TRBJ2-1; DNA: TGTGCCACCAGACAGCGGAGCTCCTACAATGAGCAGTTCTTC; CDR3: CATRQRSSYNEQFF
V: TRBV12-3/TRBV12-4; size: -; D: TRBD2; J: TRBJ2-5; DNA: TGTGCCAGCAGACCCCAAAGGGACTTCTGGGGGGGGGAGACCCAGTACTTC; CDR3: CASRPQRDFWGGETQYF
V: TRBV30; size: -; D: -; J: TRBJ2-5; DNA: TGTGCCTGGAGTGCGGGCAGTCAAGAGACCCAGTACTTC; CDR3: CAWSAGSQETQYF
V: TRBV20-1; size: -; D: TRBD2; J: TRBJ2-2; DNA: TGCAGTGCTAGAGATATACTAGCGGGATTTGGCGGGGAGCTGTTTTTT; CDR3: CSARDILAGFGGELFF
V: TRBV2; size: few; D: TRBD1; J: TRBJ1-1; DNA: TGTGCCAGCAGTCAGACAGGGGCTGAAGCTTTCTTT; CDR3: CASSQTGAEAFF
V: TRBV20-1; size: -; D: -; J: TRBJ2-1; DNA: TGCAGTGCTAGAGAGTACCAGTACAATGAGCAGTTCTTC; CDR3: CSAREYQYNEQFF
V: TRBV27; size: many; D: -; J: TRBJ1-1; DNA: TGTGCCAGCAGTTACAGGGACGACACTGAAGCTTTCTTT; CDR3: CASSYRDDTEAFF
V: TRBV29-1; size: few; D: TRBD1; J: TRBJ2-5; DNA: TGCAGCGTTGAGGGGACAGGGTTTCAAGAGACCCAGTACTTC; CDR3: CSVEGTGFQETQYF
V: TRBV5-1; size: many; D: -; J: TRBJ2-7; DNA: TGCGCCAGCAGCACGAGCCACGGGGAGCAGTACTTC; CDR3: CASSTSHGEQYF
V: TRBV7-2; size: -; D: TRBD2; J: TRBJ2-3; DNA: TGTGCCAGCAGACGGACTAGCGGGGGGGCCGTCACAGATACGCAGTATTTT; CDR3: CASRRTSGGAVTDTQYF
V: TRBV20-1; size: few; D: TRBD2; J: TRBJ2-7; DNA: TGCAGTGCTAGAGATGCGCTAGCGGGGGGGAACGAGCAGTACTTC; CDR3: CSARDALAGGNEQYF
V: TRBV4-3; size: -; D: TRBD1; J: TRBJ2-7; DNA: TGCGCCAGCAGCCAAGGAACCGGGACAGGGGTTCCATACGAGCAGTACTTC; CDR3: CASSQGTGTGVPYEQYF
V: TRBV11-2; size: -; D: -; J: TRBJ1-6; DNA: TGTGCCAGCAGCCCCTCGGACGGCATAGGTAGATCACCCCTCCACTTT; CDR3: CASSPSDGIGRSPLHF
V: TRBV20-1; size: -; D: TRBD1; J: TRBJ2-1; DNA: TGCAGTGCTACATCCGGGACAGGGGTCTACAATGAGCAGTTCTTC; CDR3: CSATSGTGVYNEQFF
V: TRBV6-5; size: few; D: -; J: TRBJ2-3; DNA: TGTGCCAGCAGTTTAAGAAGACCCACAGATACGCAGTATTTT; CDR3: CASSLRRPTDTQYF
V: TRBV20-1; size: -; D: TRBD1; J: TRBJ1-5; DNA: TGCAGTGCCACAGAGGACAGGGGGAATCAGCCCCAGCATTTT; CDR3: CSATEDRGNQPQHF
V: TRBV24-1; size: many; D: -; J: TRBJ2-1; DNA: TGTGCCACCAGTGCGCCAGGCTCCTACAATGAGCAGTTCTTC; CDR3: CATSAPGSYNEQFF
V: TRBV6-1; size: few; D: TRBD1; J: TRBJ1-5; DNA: TGTGCCAGCAGCCGTGGACAGGGTGGAGGTCAGCCCCAGCATTTT; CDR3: CASSRGQGGGQPQHF
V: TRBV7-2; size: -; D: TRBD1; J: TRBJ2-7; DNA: TGTGCCAGCAGCTTTGACAGGGGCTACGAGCAGTACTTC; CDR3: CASSFDRGYEQYF
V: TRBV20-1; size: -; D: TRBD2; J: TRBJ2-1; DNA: TGCAGTGCTAGGGGCGGGAGACTGGACTCCAATGAGCAGTTCTTC; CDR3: CSARGGRLDSNEQFF
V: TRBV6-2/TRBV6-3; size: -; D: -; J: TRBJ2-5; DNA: TGTGCCAGCAGTTACTCGTTTTCACGAGGAGTAGGCGGGGGCGCAGAACAAGAGACCCAGTACTTC; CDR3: CASSYSFSRGVGGGAEQETQYF
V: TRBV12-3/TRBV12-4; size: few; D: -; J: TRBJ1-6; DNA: TGTGCCAGCAGTTCCCGACTGGTCTCACCCCTCCACTTT; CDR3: CASSSRLVSPLHF
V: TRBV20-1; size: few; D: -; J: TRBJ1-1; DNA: TGCAGTGCGGAAGTTTTGGGGTGGAACACTGAAGCTTTCTTT; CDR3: CSAEVLGWNTEAFF
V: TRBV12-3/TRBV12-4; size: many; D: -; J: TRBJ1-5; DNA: TGTGCCAGCAGTTTACCCGGTCAGCCCCAGCATTTT; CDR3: CASSLPGQPQHF
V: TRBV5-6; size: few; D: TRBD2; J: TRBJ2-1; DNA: TGTGCCAGCAGCTTGGTGACGGGGGGGCTTGACGACAATGAGCAGTTCTTC; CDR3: CASSLVTGGLDDNEQFF
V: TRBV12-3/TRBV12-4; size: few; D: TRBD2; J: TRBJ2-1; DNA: TGTGCCAGCAGCCCCTATAGCGGGGGGTACAATGAGCAGTTCTTC; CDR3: CASSPYSGGYNEQFF
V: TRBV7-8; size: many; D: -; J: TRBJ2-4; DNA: TGTGCCAGCAGCCTGGACACCCGAAACATTCAGTACTTC; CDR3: CASSLDTRNIQYF
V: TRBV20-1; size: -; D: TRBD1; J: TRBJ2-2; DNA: TGCAGTGCTACTAGACAGGGAAGTCGGCCCGGGGAGCTGTTTTTT; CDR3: CSATRQGSRPGELFF
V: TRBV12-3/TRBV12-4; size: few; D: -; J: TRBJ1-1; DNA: TGTGCCAGCAGTTTGGGGGGTGGTGGCACTGAAGCTTTCTTT; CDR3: CASSLGGGGTEAFF
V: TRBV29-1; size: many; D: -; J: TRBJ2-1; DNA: TGCAGCGTTGTCCTTCGTGGAGCCTCCTTAGGCTATGAGCAGTTCTTC; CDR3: CSVVLRGASLGYEQFF
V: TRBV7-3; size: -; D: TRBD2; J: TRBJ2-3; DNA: TGTGCCAGCAGCTTAAGAATCCCGCCTAGCGGGAGGGCCGTGGTAGATACGCAGTATTTT; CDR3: CASSLRIPPSGRAVVDTQYF
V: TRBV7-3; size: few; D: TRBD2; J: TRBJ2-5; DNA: TGTGCCAGCAGTTCTACTAGCGGGATACAAGAGACCCAGTACTTC; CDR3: CASSSTSGIQETQYF
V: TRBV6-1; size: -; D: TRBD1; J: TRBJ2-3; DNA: TGTGCCAGCAGACGACAGGGGGCAACAGATACGCAGTATTTT; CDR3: CASRRQGATDTQYF
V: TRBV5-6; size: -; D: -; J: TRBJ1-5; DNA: TGTGCCAGCAGCCACTACAGGATGGATCAGCCCCAGCATTTT; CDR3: CASSHYRMDQPQHF
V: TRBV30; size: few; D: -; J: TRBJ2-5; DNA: TGTGCCTGGGTGGCCCGGGCAGGAGTCGTAGAGACCCAGTACTTC; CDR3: CAWVARAGVVETQYF
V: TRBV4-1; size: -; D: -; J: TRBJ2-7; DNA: TGCGCCAGCAGCCAAAGGGCCCGAGATTACGAGCAGTACTTC; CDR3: CASSQRARDYEQYF
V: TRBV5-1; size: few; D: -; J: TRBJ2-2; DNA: TGCGCCAGCAGCTTGCCAGGACAGTACACCGGGGAGCTGTTTTTT; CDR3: CASSLPGQYTGELFF